The 4 T cell receptor beta chains reported below all come from one sample, sequenced in a study of cytomegalovirus exposure and HLA in healthy donors. The PCR contained 60 Vbeta and 13 Jbeta primers. The repertoire was sequenced with immunoSEQ multiplex PCR; TCRdb's copy has only in-frame clones and lacks some. The sample carries some 120,000 clones, roughly 9% recorded once. What was sequenced was PBMCs. These receptors all come from a woman aged 40-49 years in good health and CMV-seropositive.

V and J are TRBV30 and TRBJ2-1; maybe TRBD2 (5 bases). CDR3 length: 13 residues. Trimming took 0 bases from V and 9 from J, leaving 12 bases between them. Germline V gene data show CDR1 as GTSNPN and CDR2 as SVGIG (reference sequence). The CDR3 sequence: CAWSVASSTEQFF. The CDR3 nucleotides read TGTGCCTGGAGTGTAGCTAGCTCGACTGAGCAGTTCTTC.

This clone occurred a few times. V usage is TRBV30 and J usage is TRBJ2-7; 7 nucleotides align to TRBD1. The CDR3 consists of 13 residues. V lost 6 bases and J lost 5; bases outside the gene matches: 10. Germline CDR1 is GTSNPN and CDR2 is SVGIG (reference sequence). The CDR3, as DNA: TGTGCCTGTCGAGAGGGGGCTGAGCACGAGCAGTACTTC. Its translation is CACREGAEHEQYF.

This chain links TRBV6-6 with TRBJ1-3; D gene unclear. V gave up 2 bases and J gave up 8 bases, with 10 bases separating them. The CDR3 is made up of 13 amino acids. The germline gives CDR1 MNHNY, CDR2 SVGAGI (reference sequence). CDR3 sequence (DNA): TGTGCCAGCAGTTACCCCGATTCGGACACCATATATTTT. Translation: CASSYPDSDTIYF.

This chain uses TRBV5-1 with TRBJ2-3; 7 bases match TRBD1. J gave up 2 bases and V 3 bases, and 3 bases lay outside the gene matches. Germline CDR1 is SGHRS and CDR2 is YFSETQ. The CDR3 is made up of 14 amino acids. The CDR3 loop is CASSSGTVTDTQYF. The CDR3 coding sequence is TGCGCCAGCAGCTCCGGGACAGTCACAGATACGCAGTATTTT.